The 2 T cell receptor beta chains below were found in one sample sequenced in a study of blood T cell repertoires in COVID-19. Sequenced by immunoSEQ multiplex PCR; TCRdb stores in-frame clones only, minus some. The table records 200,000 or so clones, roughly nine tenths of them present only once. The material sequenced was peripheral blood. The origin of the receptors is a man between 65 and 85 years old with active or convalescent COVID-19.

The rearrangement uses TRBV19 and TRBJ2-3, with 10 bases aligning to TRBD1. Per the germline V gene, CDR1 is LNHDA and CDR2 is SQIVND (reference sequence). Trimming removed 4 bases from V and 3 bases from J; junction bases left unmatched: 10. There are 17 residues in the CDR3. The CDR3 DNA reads TGTGCCAGTAGTAACTGGGCGGGACAGGGGTCAACAGATACGCAGTATTTT. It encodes CASSNWAGQGSTDTQYF. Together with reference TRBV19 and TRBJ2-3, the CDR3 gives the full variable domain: DGGITQSPKYLFRKEGQNVTLSCEQNLNHDAMYWYRQDPGQGLRLIYYSQIVNDFQKGDIAEGYSVSREKKESFPLTVTSAQKNPTAFYLCASSNWAGQGSTDTQYFGPGTRLTVL.

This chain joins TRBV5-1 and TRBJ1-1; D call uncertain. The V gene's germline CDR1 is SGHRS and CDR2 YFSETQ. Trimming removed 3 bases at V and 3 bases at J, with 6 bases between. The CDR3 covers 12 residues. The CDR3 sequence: CASSSTDTEAFF. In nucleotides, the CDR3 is TGCGCCAGCAGCTCTACCGACACTGAAGCTTTCTTT.